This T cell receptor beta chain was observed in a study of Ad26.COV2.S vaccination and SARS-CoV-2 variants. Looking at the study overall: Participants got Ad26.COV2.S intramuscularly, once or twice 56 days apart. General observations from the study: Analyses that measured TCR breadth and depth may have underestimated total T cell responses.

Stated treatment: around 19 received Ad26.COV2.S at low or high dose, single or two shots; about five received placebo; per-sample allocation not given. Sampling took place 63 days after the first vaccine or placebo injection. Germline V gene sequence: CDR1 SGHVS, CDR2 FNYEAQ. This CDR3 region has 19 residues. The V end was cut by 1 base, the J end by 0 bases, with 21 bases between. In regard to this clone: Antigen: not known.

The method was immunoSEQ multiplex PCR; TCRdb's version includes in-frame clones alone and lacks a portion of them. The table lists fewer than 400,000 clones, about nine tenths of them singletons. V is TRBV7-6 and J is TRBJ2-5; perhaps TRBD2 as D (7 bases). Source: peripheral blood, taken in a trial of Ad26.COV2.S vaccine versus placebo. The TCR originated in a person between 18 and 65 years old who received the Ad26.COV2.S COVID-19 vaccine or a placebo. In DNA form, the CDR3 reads TGTGCCAGCAGCTTAGATTTGCGGGGGCGCCGATTAAACCAAGAGACCCAGTACTTC. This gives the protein CASSLDLRGRRLNQETQYF.